The 30 T cell receptor beta chains below were found in one sample sequenced in a study of blood T cells in healthy people across ages. Next came a second PCR, run for roughly 7 to 12 cycles, which used a sample-barcoded 5' primer along with a J-beta primer mix. TCRdb processed the 5' RACE reads anew with MiXCR; each CDR3 protein has one entry. The table records 850,000 or so distinct CDR3 sequences, less than 35% of them present only once. The sequenced sample was blood. These receptors were taken from a woman of 80 years or more in good health.

The chain links TRBV4-2 to TRBJ2-3; 7 bases agree with TRBD1. The CDR3 length is 16 residues. V gave up 5 bases and J gave up 2 bases; unmatched junction bases: 10. CDR1 and CDR2 (germline): LGHNA, YNFKEQ. The CDR3 spells CASSKGTDYSTDTQYF. DNA for the CDR3: TGTGCCAGCAGCAAGGGGACAGATTACTCCACAGATACGCAGTATTTT.

This clonotype showed up many times. V gene TRBV20-1 combines with J gene TRBJ1-6, with D unresolved. From germline, CDR1 is DFQATT and CDR2 SNEGSKA (reference sequence). The CDR3 loop spans 14 amino acids. V was clipped by 1 base and J by 5 bases, with 9 bases between them. The CDR3, as DNA: TGCAGTGCTAGAGTTGAGGTGAATAATTCACCCCTCCACTTT. Amino acids: CSARVEVNNSPLHF.

This clonotype was observed at least ten times. The chain recombines TRBV20-1 with TRBJ1-4; D unclear. The CDR3 contains 16 residues. The V gene lost 0 bases and the J gene lost 8 bases, with 19 bases spanning the gap. Looked up from germline, CDR1 is DFQATT and CDR2 is SNEGSKA (reference sequence). Here the CDR3 reads CSARDSSSQAREKLFF. The CDR3 DNA follows: TGCAGTGCTAGAGATTCTTCGAGTCAGGCTCGGGAAAAACTGTTTTTT.

This clonotype was detected a few times. V usage is TRBV27 and J usage is TRBJ2-5; no definite D call. The V end was cut by 4 bases, the J end by 9 bases, with 12 bases between. The CDR3 has 12 amino acids. Germline V gene lookup returns CDR1 MNHEY and CDR2 SMNVEV (reference sequence). The CDR3 loop reads CASSSTGEAQYF. CDR3 bases: TGTGCCAGCAGTTCAACGGGTGAGGCCCAGTACTTC.

This clonotype was counted ten times or more. The V call is TRBV9, the J call TRBJ2-7, with TRBD1 identical over 9 bases. The CDR3 extends over 14 amino acids. The ends lost 3 bases at V and 2 bases at J; junction bases unmatched: 3. In germline, CDR1 is SGDLS, CDR2 YYNGEE. CDR3 sequence reads: CASSGGQGPYEQYF. As DNA, the CDR3 is TGTGCCAGCAGCGGGGGACAGGGCCCCTACGAGCAGTACTTC.

This clonotype was counted many times. The rearrangement links TRBV5-1 to TRBJ2-5, with 9 bases matching TRBD2. Trimming removed 4 bases from V and 2 bases from J; junction bases left unmatched: 6. Germline V lookup: CDR1 SGHRS, CDR2 YFSETQ. This CDR3 has 15 amino acids. The CDR3 nucleotides are TGCGCCAGCAGCCTGCGGGGGGGCGGGCAAGAGACCCAGTACTTC. This gives the protein CASSLRGGGQETQYF.

The sample holds many counts of this clonotype. CDR3: CASSQDQSANYGYTF. The CDR3, as DNA: TGCGCCAGCAGCCAAGATCAATCCGCTAACTATGGCTACACCTTC. The rearrangement uses TRBV4-1 and TRBJ1-2; D gene uncertain. This CDR3 comprises 15 residues. The V gene's germline CDR1 is MGHRA and CDR2 YSYEKL. Trimming took 0 bases from V and 0 from J, leaving 8 bases between them.

This clonotype was recorded many times. This sequence joins TRBV20-1 and TRBJ2-4; D remains unclear. V lost 1 base to trimming and J lost 1 base, with 11 bases between them. This CDR3 is built from 15 residues. The germline V gene encodes CDR1 DFQATT and CDR2 SNEGSKA (reference sequence). CDR3 amino acids: CSARVPGLAKNIQYF. CDR3 coding DNA: TGCAGTGCTAGAGTACCGGGTCTGGCCAAAAACATTCAGTACTTC.

J is TRBJ2-3 and V is TRBV20-1; 8 nucleotides match TRBD1. Trimming removed 1 base from V and 4 bases from J; junction bases left unmatched: 7. Germline V gene sequence: CDR1 DFQATT, CDR2 SNEGSKA (reference sequence). CDR3 length equals 15 residues. CDR3 residues: CSARVRDRYPDTQYF. DNA of the CDR3: TGCAGTGCTAGAGTTCGGGACAGGTACCCAGATACGCAGTATTTT.

CDR3 loop: CAISYEGQGKTSEQYF. CDR3 sequence (DNA): TGTGCCATCAGTTATGAGGGACAGGGGAAAACGAGCGAGCAGTACTTC. The chain uses TRBV10-3 and TRBJ2-7; TRBD1 matches at 10 bases. Germline trimming cut 5 bases from V and 6 bases from J; bases unmatched to any gene: 13. Germline V gives CDR1 ENHRY, CDR2 SYGVKD. This CDR3 is 16 amino acids long.

This clonotype appeared many times. This chain uses TRBV24-1 with TRBJ2-3; D gene ambiguous. This CDR3 spans 13 amino acids. V lost 4 bases and J 0 bases, leaving 4 bases between the germline ends. Germline CDR1 is KGHDR and CDR2 is SFDVKD. DNA for the CDR3: TGTGCCACCAGTGAAAAAAGCACAGATACGCAGTATTTT. This gives the protein CATSEKSTDTQYF.

In its sample, this clonotype was seen many times. The chain joins TRBV6-2 or TRBV6-3 to TRBJ2-7; 11 nucleotides line up with TRBD2. With V trimmed by 6 bases and J by 5 bases, 3 bases remained unmatched. The CDR3 is 13 residues long. Germline lookup yields CDR1 MNHEY and CDR2 SVGEGT. CDR3 loop: CASRTSGVNEQYF. Here the CDR3 DNA reads TGTGCCAGCAGGACTAGCGGGGTAAACGAGCAGTACTTC.

Many counts were recorded for this clonotype. The V and J genes are TRBV7-2 and TRBJ1-1, with 9 nucleotides matching TRBD1. After removal of 5 bases from V and 4 bases from J, the junction contained 11 bases not matched to a gene. In germline, CDR1 is SGHTA, CDR2 FQGNSA. This CDR3 is built from 16 residues. CDR3: CASSQSPGTGSTEAFF. CDR3 nucleotides: TGTGCCAGCAGCCAAAGCCCCGGGACAGGGAGCACTGAAGCTTTCTTT.

This clonotype was counted only a few times. The chain has TRBV12-3 or TRBV12-4 and TRBJ1-1; 11 bases line up with TRBD1. The CDR3 is 15 residues long. V was clipped by 5 bases and J by 4 bases; unmatched bases: 6. CDR3 amino acids: CASSPTGTGGTEAFF. Here the CDR3 DNA reads TGTGCCAGCAGTCCGACCGGGACAGGGGGCACTGAAGCTTTCTTT.

This clonotype was observed at least ten times. The genes are TRBV19 and TRBJ2-4; the D gene is possibly TRBD1 (5 bases). Germline loops: CDR1 LNHDA, CDR2 SQIVND (reference sequence). V was cut by 10 bases and J by 0 bases, with 10 bases left in between. The CDR3 has 13 amino acids. In DNA, the CDR3 is TGTGCCACCCAGGGATTAGCCAAAAACATTCAGTACTTC. It yields the protein CATQGLAKNIQYF.

The rearrangement uses TRBV28 and TRBJ1-2; 8 bases match TRBD1. The CDR3 has 15 amino acids. From germline, CDR1 is MDHEN and CDR2 SYDVKM. J lost 2 bases, V lost 7 bases, and 9 bases had no gene match. CDR3 DNA sequence: TGTGCCAGCAATACCCATACAGGGGGGAACTATGGCTACACCTTC. It translates to CASNTHTGGNYGYTF.

This clonotype was counted many times. The rearrangement uses TRBV12-3 or TRBV12-4 and TRBJ2-7, with a tentative D call TRBD1 (6 bases). The germline V and J ends were trimmed by 0 bases and 4 bases, with 7 bases remaining between them. The CDR3 loop spans 13 amino acids. CDR3 sequence (DNA): TGTGCCAGCAGTTTAGCGAGGGGGTACGAGCAGTACTTC. Residues: CASSLARGYEQYF.

This clonotype has ten or more counts. The gene calls are TRBV6-1 and TRBJ2-3; no clear D gene. Germline CDR1 is MNHNS and CDR2 is SASEGT. There are 16 residues in the CDR3. The V and J ends lost 5 bases and 0 bases respectively, with 15 bases between them. The CDR3 sequence is CASSNNYPQSTDTQYF. As DNA, the CDR3 is TGTGCCAGCAGTAACAACTACCCCCAGAGCACAGATACGCAGTATTTT.

Only a few counts were recorded for this clonotype. This rearrangement joins TRBV10-2 to TRBJ1-1; no definite D call. Germline V gene lookup returns CDR1 WSHSY and CDR2 SAAADI. The CDR3 is 14 amino acids. Between the trimmed V and J ends, which lost 6 bases and 4 bases, there was a span of 15 bases. Written as DNA, the CDR3 is TGCGCCAGCAGCTGCGGAAGGGTTGGCACTGAAGCTTTCTTT. This encodes CASSCGRVGTEAFF.

As regards this clonotype: This could be a read error, since a much larger clone is one nucleotide away. This sequence joins TRBV2 and TRBJ2-1, with 9 bases that match TRBD2. The junction had 11 bases not matched to a gene; V was cut back by 6 bases and J by 5 bases. Germline V CDR1 and CDR2: SNHLY, FYNNEI. This CDR3 has 16 amino acids. CDR3 bases: TGTGCCAGCAGCGCCTCCCGAGCGGGGGGTGACAATGAGCAGTTCTTC. This codes for CASSASRAGGDNEQFF.

On this clonotype: One end of the junction varies from germline; a read error may be responsible. The chain links TRBV11-2 to TRBJ2-2, with D perhaps TRBD2 (7 bases). Germline V lookup: CDR1 SGHAT, CDR2 FQNNGV. The CDR3 length is 16 residues. This CDR3 reads CASSLAAGRDTGVLFF. The CDR3 nucleotides are TGTGCCAGCAGCTTAGCGGCAGGGAGGGACACCGGGGTGCTGTTTTTT.

V gene TRBV7-2 combines with J gene TRBJ2-5; 7 bases fit TRBD1. The CDR3 has 14 amino acids. V was clipped by 9 bases and J by 2 bases; unmatched bases: 9. CDR1 and CDR2 from the germline V gene are SGHTA and FQGNSA. Here the CDR3 reads CASGTRQGQETQYF. DNA of the CDR3: TGTGCCAGTGGCACTCGACAGGGACAAGAGACCCAGTACTTC.

A word on this clonotype: A read error is possible here, since a much larger clone lies one base away. This rearrangement joins TRBV12-3 or TRBV12-4 to TRBJ1-2, with D tentatively TRBD1 (5 bases). The CDR3 is made up of 14 amino acids. CDR3 region: CAGSLAGFRYGYTF. In DNA form, the CDR3 reads TGTGCCGGCAGCCTCGCAGGGTTCCGCTATGGCTACACCTTC.

This clonotype was detected only a few times. Here the CDR3 reads CASTAQGMSGSPLHF. Written as DNA, the CDR3 is TGTGCCAGCACCGCACAGGGAATGAGCGGTTCACCCCTCCACTTT. This chain links TRBV6-5 with TRBJ1-6; TRBD1 might be the D (6 bases). Per germline, CDR1 MNHEY and CDR2 SVGAGI. This CDR3 comprises 15 residues. The germline V and J ends were trimmed by 7 bases and 9 bases, with 19 bases remaining between them.

This chain connects TRBV28 to TRBJ2-3; D is unresolved. Between the trimmed V and J ends, which lost 5 bases and 2 bases, there was a span of 14 bases. In germline, CDR1 is MDHEN, CDR2 SYDVKM. The CDR3 has 15 amino acids. The CDR3 reads CASSPSTDNTDTQYF. CDR3 nucleotides: TGTGCCAGCAGTCCCTCCACAGATAACACAGATACGCAGTATTTT.

This clonotype was observed a handful of times. The V gene is TRBV3-1, the J gene TRBJ1-2; 10 bases agree with TRBD1. Losses at the gene ends were 4 bases for V and 2 bases for J; bases not matched to a gene: 7. CDR1 is LGHDT, CDR2 YNNKEL, per germline (reference sequence). CDR3 length: 16 residues. Here the CDR3 reads CASSPVPGQGNYGYTF. For the CDR3, the DNA is TGTGCCAGCAGCCCTGTTCCGGGACAGGGGAACTATGGCTACACCTTC.

This clonotype was counted only a few times. It may be a read error: a sequence one base away is much more abundant. V usage is TRBV12-3 or TRBV12-4 and J usage is TRBJ2-1; D possibly corresponds to TRBD2 (6 bases). The DNA end is more similar to TRBJ2-7, so the J call may be wrong. The CDR3 totals 15 residues. CDR3 sequence reads: CASSDTSRNYNEQYF. The CDR3 nucleotides are TGTGCCAGCAGTGACACTAGCCGCAACTACAATGAGCAGTACTTC.

This clonotype occurred a few times. At one end, the junction sequence differs from germline, possibly due to a read error. This sequence joins TRBV5-1 and TRBJ1-3; unclear D gene. This CDR3 has 15 residues. CDR1 is SGHRS and CDR2 is YFSETQ in the germline V gene. In DNA form, the CDR3 reads TGCGCCAGCAGCGCCACCGGACTCTCTGGAAACACTATATATTTT. The encoded protein is CASSATGLSGNTIYF.

This clonotype was seen only once. This chain joins TRBV12-3 or TRBV12-4 and TRBJ2-7, with 12 bases fitting TRBD2. With 4 bases clipped from V and 5 bases from J, the junction kept 6 bases outside the gene matches. CDR3 length: 15 amino acids. In DNA form, the CDR3 reads TGTGCCAGCAGTTCACTAGCGGGAGGACTGGACGAGCAGTACTTC. Amino acids: CASSSLAGGLDEQYF.

This clonotype was observed a handful of times. This CDR3 is CASRPRQETNQPQHF. In DNA, the CDR3 is TGTGCCAGCAGGCCCAGACAGGAAACTAATCAGCCCCAGCATTTT. The chain is built from TRBV3-1 and TRBJ1-5; a possible D gene is TRBD1 (6 bases). The CDR3 loop spans 15 amino acids. Germline values: CDR1 LGHDT, CDR2 YNNKEL (reference sequence). V was cut by 6 bases and J by 4 bases, with 16 bases left in between.